This passage covers 11 T cell receptor beta chains from one sample sequenced in a study of T cell responses to AZD1222 COVID-19 vaccine. Some clones are missing from TCRdb's copy, which holds only in-frame ones; the method was immunoSEQ multiplex PCR. The sample holds 100,000 to 150,000 clones, 88% seen once. Specimen: peripheral blood, collected on day 0 of MenACWY control vaccination. These receptors were taken from an adult in good health.

The chain joins TRBV4-2 to TRBJ1-2; 8 nucleotides line up with TRBD1. Germline CDR1 LGHNA, CDR2 YNFKEQ. The ends lost 1 base at V and 8 bases at J; junction bases unmatched: 12. This CDR3 comprises 16 residues. DNA for the CDR3: TGTGCCAGCAGCCAAGTCCCCATCCAGGGGGCGAACGGCTACACCTTC. It codes for CASSQVPIQGANGYTF.

The V gene is TRBV4-1, the J gene TRBJ2-7, with D perhaps TRBD1 (6 bases). The CDR3 covers 15 residues. Looked up from germline, CDR1 is MGHRA and CDR2 is YSYEKL. V was cut by 1 base and J by 0 bases, with 10 bases left in between. CDR3 nucleotide sequence: TGCGCCAGCAGCCAAGGGCGAGGGGGCTCCTACGAGCAGTACTTC. Its protein is CASSQGRGGSYEQYF.

In this sample, this clone turned up once. This sequence joins TRBV24-1 and TRBJ2-1, with D perhaps TRBD1 or TRBD2 (5 bases each). Trimming pared 6 bases from V and 4 bases from J, leaving 12 bases between. Germline CDR1 KGHDR, CDR2 SFDVKD. The CDR3 spans 14 residues. The CDR3 here is CATSPGTPYNEQFF. CDR3 DNA: TGTGCCACCAGTCCCGGGACGCCTTACAATGAGCAGTTCTTC.

This chain uses TRBV7-2 with TRBJ2-3, with 8 bases identical to TRBD2. In germline, CDR1 is SGHTA, CDR2 FQGNSA. V was pared by 5 bases and J by 2 bases, with 12 bases of the junction left unmatched. This CDR3 contains 17 residues. This chain's CDR3 is CASSRSALAGATDTQYF. In DNA form, the CDR3 reads TGTGCCAGCAGCCGGAGCGCGCTAGCGGGCGCCACAGATACGCAGTATTTT.

The genes are TRBV19 and TRBJ1-1; D gene unclear. The V end was cut by 1 base, the J end by 8 bases, with 8 bases between. Germline CDR1 reads LNHDA; CDR2 reads SQIVND (reference sequence). The CDR3 contains 12 residues. CDR3 in amino acids: CASSIGESEAFF. The CDR3 nucleotides are TGTGCCAGTAGTATAGGGGAGTCGGAAGCTTTCTTT.

This clone was recorded only once. The CDR3 region has the DNA TGTGCCAGCAGTGAGGAGGGTGCCTACGAGCAGTACTTC. This translates into CASSEEGAYEQYF. The chain carries TRBV2 and TRBJ2-7; a possible D gene is TRBD2 (6 bases). The length of the CDR3 is 13 residues. V was trimmed by 3 bases and J by 2 bases, leaving 8 bases between them. From germline, CDR1 is SNHLY and CDR2 FYNNEI.

The gene calls are TRBV29-1 and TRBJ1-1; no clear D gene. Germline assignment: CDR1 SQVTM and CDR2 ANQGSEA. The CDR3 spans 15 residues. V was shortened by 6 bases and J by 0 bases, with 17 bases between the two germline ends. The CDR3 reads CSVMNGPFVNTEAFF. For the CDR3, the DNA is TGCAGCGTAATGAATGGACCCTTCGTGAACACTGAAGCTTTCTTT.

This chain connects TRBV28 to TRBJ1-5; 7 nucleotides agree with TRBD1. The CDR3 runs to 12 residues. J was trimmed by 15 bases and V by 4 bases; bases with no gene match: 9. Per the germline V gene, CDR1 is MDHEN and CDR2 is SYDVKM. In DNA, the CDR3 is TGTGCCAGCAGTTCATTCAGGGGGTCGGCGCATTTT. Encoded protein: CASSSFRGSAHF.

The CDR3 loop is CASSPTGQGVYEQYF. CDR3 DNA: TGTGCCAGCAGCCCCACTGGACAGGGCGTCTACGAGCAGTACTTC. The rearrangement links TRBV9 to TRBJ2-7, with 8 bases fitting TRBD1. V shed 4 bases, J shed 3 bases, and the junction held 9 bases outside the gene matches. Germline V gene data show CDR1 as SGDLS and CDR2 as YYNGEE. The CDR3 is 15 residues long.

This chain links TRBV5-1 with TRBJ2-1; TRBD1 aligns across 9 bases. This CDR3 is built from 14 residues. The V gene's germline CDR1 is SGHRS and CDR2 YFSETQ. Trimming cost V 7 bases and J 5 bases; bases outside gene matches: 7. This chain's CDR3 is CASARTGVNNEQFF. The CDR3 DNA sequence: TGCGCCAGCGCCCGGACAGGGGTTAACAATGAGCAGTTCTTC.

This clone showed up many times. This chain links TRBV18 with TRBJ1-2; the match to TRBD1 covers 7 bases. Germline CDR1 KGHSH, CDR2 LQKENI. CDR3 length: 15 amino acids. Trimming removed 3 bases from V and 8 bases from J; junction bases left unmatched: 12. CDR3 region: CASSPTARDRQGYTF. For the CDR3, the DNA is TGTGCCAGCTCACCGACAGCTAGGGACAGACAAGGCTACACCTTC. Supplemented by reference TRBV18 and TRBJ1-2, the full variable domain reads NAGVMQNPRHLVRRRGQEARLRCSPMKGHSHVYWYRQLPEEGLKFMVYLQKENIIDESGMPKERFSAEFPKEGPSILRIQQVVRGDSAAYFCASSPTARDRQGYTFGSGTRLTVV.